Detailed here is one T cell receptor (beta chain). As yet, its antigen is unknown. The authors made cDNA by 5'RACE with 10-nucleotide random UMIs. From 15-18 subjects, each sequencing run yielded over 180 million TCR-beta sequences. TCRdb reanalysed the 5' RACE reads using MiXCR and keeps one entry per CDR3 protein. Among approximately 30,000 distinct CDR3 sequences listed, under 6.5% were seen once. The data belong to a study of neurological immune-mediated disorders. Study-wide results and caveats: None of the CDR3 amino acid sequences of expanded clones recurred across subjects, suggesting private repertoires in all groups.

The sorted libraries were made from about a million CD4+ or CD8+ T cells. V was clipped by 5 bases and J by 5 bases, with 10 bases between them. Per germline, CDR1 SGHNT and CDR2 YYREEE (reference sequence). The CDR3 loop spans 12 amino acids. The receptor's source is a woman aged 45-65 years in good health. The chain recombines TRBV5-4 with TRBJ2-5; D may be TRBD1 or TRBD2 (5 bases each). Material: CD4+ T cells from blood. CDR3 sequence: CASRGEGETQYF. The CDR3 DNA reads TGTGCCAGCAGGGGTGAGGGGGAGACCCAGTACTTC.